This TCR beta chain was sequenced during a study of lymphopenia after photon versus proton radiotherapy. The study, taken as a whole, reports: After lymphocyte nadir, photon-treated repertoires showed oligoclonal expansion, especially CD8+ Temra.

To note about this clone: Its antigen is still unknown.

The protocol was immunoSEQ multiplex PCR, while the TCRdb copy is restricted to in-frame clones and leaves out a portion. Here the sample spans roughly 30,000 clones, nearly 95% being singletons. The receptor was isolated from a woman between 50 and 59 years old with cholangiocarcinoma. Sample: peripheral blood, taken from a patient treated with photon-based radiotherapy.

The CDR3 here is CATADRFNEKLFF. DNA of the CDR3: TGTGCCACCGCGGACAGATTTAATGAAAAACTGTTTTTT. The gene calls are TRBV27 and TRBJ1-4, with TRBD1 as a possible D gene (6 bases). The V end lost 10 bases, the J end lost 4 bases, and 13 bases lay between the germline ends. Germline CDR1 MNHEY, CDR2 SMNVEV (reference sequence). The CDR3 runs 13 residues.